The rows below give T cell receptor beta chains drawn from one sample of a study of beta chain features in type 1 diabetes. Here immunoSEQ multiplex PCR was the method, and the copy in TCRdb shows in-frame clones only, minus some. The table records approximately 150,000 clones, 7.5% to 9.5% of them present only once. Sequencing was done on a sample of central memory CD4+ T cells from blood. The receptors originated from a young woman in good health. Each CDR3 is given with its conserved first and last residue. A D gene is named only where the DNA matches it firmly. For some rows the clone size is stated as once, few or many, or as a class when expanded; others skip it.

CDR3aa: CASSEQTGKETQYF
CDR3nt: TGTGCCAGCAGCGAACAGACAGGAAAAGAGACCCAGTACTTC
abundance: .
d_gene: .
v_gene: TRBV7-9
j_gene: TRBJ2-5

CDR3aa: CASSWGQGSYNEQFF
CDR3nt: TGTGCCAGCAGCTGGGGACAGGGATCCTACAATGAGCAGTTCTTC
abundance: few
d_gene: TRBD1
v_gene: TRBV7-2
j_gene: TRBJ2-1

CDR3aa: CASSRRTGNDYSYNEQFF
CDR3nt: TGTGCCAGCAGTCGGAGAACAGGGAACGATTACTCCTACAATGAGCAGTTCTTC
abundance: .
d_gene: .
v_gene: TRBV7-2
j_gene: TRBJ2-1

CDR3aa: CASSYSVAATEAFF
CDR3nt: TGTGCCAGCAGTTACTCCGTAGCAGCAACTGAAGCTTTCTTT
abundance: few
d_gene: .
v_gene: TRBV6-5
j_gene: TRBJ1-1

CDR3aa: CASSLPAGIELFF
CDR3nt: TGTGCCAGCAGCCTCCCAGCGGGGATAGAGCTGTTTTTT
abundance: few
d_gene: TRBD2
v_gene: TRBV11-2
j_gene: TRBJ2-2

CDR3aa: CASSPGGGLAGAEQYF
CDR3nt: TGTGCCAGCAGTCCGGGGGGGGGACTAGCGGGGGCCGAGCAGTACTTC
abundance: .
d_gene: TRBD2
v_gene: TRBV7-2
j_gene: TRBJ2-7

CDR3aa: CATSRASSGGREQYF
CDR3nt: TGTGCCACCAGCAGAGCATCTAGCGGGGGACGCGAGCAGTACTTC
abundance: .
d_gene: TRBD2
v_gene: TRBV15
j_gene: TRBJ2-7

CDR3aa: CASSLALSGGDTQYF
CDR3nt: TGTGCCAGCAGCTTAGCGCTGAGCGGGGGAGATACGCAGTATTTT
abundance: .
d_gene: TRBD2
v_gene: TRBV7-9
j_gene: TRBJ2-3

CDR3aa: CASSQELGEKLFF
CDR3nt: TGTGCCAGCAGCCAAGAGCTAGGCGAAAAACTGTTTTTT
abundance: few
d_gene: .
v_gene: TRBV5-4
j_gene: TRBJ1-4

CDR3aa: CASSQEGRAGTDTQYF
CDR3nt: TGCGCCAGCAGCCAGGAGGGCAGGGCCGGCACAGATACGCAGTATTTT
abundance: few
d_gene: .
v_gene: TRBV5-1
j_gene: TRBJ2-3

CDR3aa: CASSFALRTADHEQYF
CDR3nt: TGTGCCAGCAGCTTTGCGCTCCGGACAGCAGACCACGAGCAGTACTTC
abundance: few
d_gene: .
v_gene: TRBV7-2
j_gene: TRBJ2-7

CDR3aa: CASGVGRDIQPQHF
CDR3nt: TGTGCCAGCGGGGTCGGCCGGGATATTCAGCCCCAGCATTTT
abundance: .
d_gene: .
v_gene: TRBV2
j_gene: TRBJ1-5

CDR3aa: CAWSARWDRGNGELFF
CDR3nt: TGTGCCTGGAGTGCCCGCTGGGACAGGGGGAACGGGGAGCTGTTTTTT
abundance: .
d_gene: TRBD1
v_gene: TRBV30
j_gene: TRBJ2-2

CDR3aa: CATSRDRGLYEQYF
CDR3nt: TGTGCCACCAGCAGAGACAGGGGATTGTACGAGCAGTACTTC
abundance: .
d_gene: .
v_gene: TRBV15
j_gene: TRBJ2-7

CDR3aa: CASSRRQGAAGYTF
CDR3nt: TGTGCCAGCAGCCGTAGACAGGGGGCGGCTGGCTACACCTTC
abundance: .
d_gene: TRBD1
v_gene: TRBV6-5
j_gene: TRBJ1-2

CDR3aa: CASSQGGGWQGYTF
CDR3nt: TGCGCCAGCAGCCAAGGGGGAGGGTGGCAGGGCTACACCTTC
abundance: .
d_gene: .
v_gene: TRBV4-1
j_gene: TRBJ1-2

CDR3aa: CASSYSGTSGGEQYF
CDR3nt: TGTGCCAGCAGTTACTCCGGGACTAGCGGGGGCGAGCAGTACTTC
abundance: .
d_gene: TRBD2
v_gene: TRBV6-5
j_gene: TRBJ2-7

CDR3aa: CASSPDYPDTQYF
CDR3nt: TGCGCCAGCAGCCCGGACTACCCGGATACGCAGTATTTT
abundance: .
d_gene: .
v_gene: TRBV4-3
j_gene: TRBJ2-3

CDR3aa: CASSLLVEQFF
CDR3nt: TGTGCCAGCAGCCTCCTCGTTGAGCAGTTCTTC
abundance: .
d_gene: .
v_gene: TRBV7-2
j_gene: TRBJ2-1

CDR3aa: CASSSGGDTQYF
CDR3nt: TGTGCCAGCTCAAGCGGGGGCGATACGCAGTATTTT
abundance: .
d_gene: TRBD2
v_gene: TRBV7-2
j_gene: TRBJ2-3

CDR3aa: CASSQAGGETQYF
CDR3nt: TGTGCCAGCAGCCAGGCGGGGGGAGAGACCCAGTACTTC
abundance: few
d_gene: TRBD2
v_gene: TRBV14
j_gene: TRBJ2-5

CDR3aa: CASSSKRGSYEQYF
CDR3nt: TGTGCCAGCAGTTCCAAGCGGGGATCCTACGAGCAGTACTTC
abundance: once
d_gene: TRBD2
v_gene: TRBV6-6
j_gene: TRBJ2-7

CDR3aa: CASGQGEQFF
CDR3nt: TGTGCCAGCGGACAAGGCGAGCAGTTCTTC
abundance: few
d_gene: .
v_gene: TRBV6-4
j_gene: TRBJ2-1

CDR3aa: CAWSLGHRVYGYTF
CDR3nt: TGTGCCTGGAGTTTAGGACACCGCGTCTATGGCTACACCTTC
abundance: many
d_gene: .
v_gene: TRBV30
j_gene: TRBJ1-2

CDR3aa: CASSPGGLAGIYEQYF
CDR3nt: TGTGCCAGCAGCCCCGGCGGACTAGCGGGAATCTACGAGCAGTACTTC
abundance: few
d_gene: TRBD2
v_gene: TRBV11-2
j_gene: TRBJ2-7

CDR3aa: CASSVQGTSEKLFF
CDR3nt: TGTGCCAGCAGCGTCCAGGGGACCTCTGAAAAACTGTTTTTT
abundance: few
d_gene: .
v_gene: TRBV7-9
j_gene: TRBJ1-4

CDR3aa: CAWRRQGSDEQYF
CDR3nt: TGTGCCTGGAGACGACAGGGTTCGGACGAGCAGTACTTC
abundance: .
d_gene: TRBD1
v_gene: TRBV30
j_gene: TRBJ2-7

CDR3aa: CASSLRGPGANTEAFF
CDR3nt: TGTGCCAGCAGCTTAAGGGGCCCGGGTGCAAACACTGAAGCTTTCTTT
abundance: .
d_gene: .
v_gene: TRBV11-2
j_gene: TRBJ1-1

CDR3aa: CASSVEGYSGNTIYF
CDR3nt: TGTGCCAGCAGCGTGGAGGGGTACTCTGGAAACACCATATATTTT
abundance: few
d_gene: .
v_gene: TRBV9
j_gene: TRBJ1-3

CDR3aa: CASSPLRDQETQYF
CDR3nt: TGTGCCAGCAGCCCACTCAGGGACCAAGAGACCCAGTACTTC
abundance: .
d_gene: .
v_gene: TRBV7-9
j_gene: TRBJ2-5

CDR3aa: CASSEADRHRDFPNYGYTF
CDR3nt: TGTGCCAGCAGTGAAGCGGACCGGCACAGGGATTTCCCTAACTATGGCTACACCTTC
abundance: .
d_gene: .
v_gene: TRBV6-1
j_gene: TRBJ1-2

CDR3aa: CASSSPSPGVAKNIQYF
CDR3nt: TGTGCCAGCAGCTCCCCCTCCCCGGGGGTAGCCAAAAACATTCAGTACTTC
abundance: .
d_gene: .
v_gene: TRBV5-4
j_gene: TRBJ2-4

CDR3aa: CASSLSGGRQVSEQFF
CDR3nt: TGTGCCAGCAGCTTAAGCGGGGGACGACAGGTATCTGAGCAGTTCTTC
abundance: .
d_gene: TRBD2
v_gene: TRBV7-2
j_gene: TRBJ2-1

CDR3aa: CASSPFDRGYNEKLFF
CDR3nt: TGTGCCAGCAGCCCCTTTGACCGGGGTTATAATGAAAAACTGTTTTTT
abundance: .
d_gene: .
v_gene: TRBV16
j_gene: TRBJ1-4

CDR3aa: CAWSEGGLDYNEQFF
CDR3nt: TGTGCCTGGAGTGAGGGGGGGTTAGACTACAATGAGCAGTTCTTC
abundance: .
d_gene: .
v_gene: TRBV30
j_gene: TRBJ2-1

CDR3aa: CASSSHIGVYEQYF
CDR3nt: TGCGCCAGCAGCTCCCACATAGGGGTCTACGAGCAGTACTTC
abundance: few
d_gene: .
v_gene: TRBV5-1
j_gene: TRBJ2-7

CDR3aa: CASRSQGAGEQYF
CDR3nt: TGTGCCAGCAGATCCCAGGGGGCCGGTGAGCAGTACTTC
abundance: few
d_gene: TRBD1
v_gene: TRBV6-5
j_gene: TRBJ2-7

CDR3aa: CASSKGSFTYNEQFF
CDR3nt: TGTGCCAGCAGCAAAGGTAGTTTCACCTACAATGAGCAGTTCTTC
abundance: few
d_gene: .
v_gene: TRBV21-1
j_gene: TRBJ2-1

CDR3aa: CASSLDREGSRSYTF
CDR3nt: TGTGCCAGCTCATTGGACAGGGAGGGATCCAGGAGCTACACCTTC
abundance: .
d_gene: TRBD1
v_gene: TRBV18
j_gene: TRBJ1-2

CDR3aa: CASKSEEKLFF
CDR3nt: TGTGCCAGCAAATCGGAGGAAAAACTGTTTTTT
abundance: few
d_gene: .
v_gene: TRBV6-6
j_gene: TRBJ1-4

CDR3aa: CASSRRDRGRPYEQYF
CDR3nt: TGTGCCAGCAGCCGAAGGGACAGGGGGCGTCCCTACGAGCAGTACTTC
abundance: .
d_gene: TRBD1
v_gene: TRBV7-2
j_gene: TRBJ2-7

CDR3aa: CASSLRRTNEKLFF
CDR3nt: TGTGCCAGCAGCTTGCGGCGGACAAATGAAAAACTGTTTTTT
abundance: once
d_gene: .
v_gene: TRBV13
j_gene: TRBJ1-4

CDR3aa: CASSSDTAKETQYF
CDR3nt: TGCGCCAGCAGCTCTGACACGGCGAAAGAGACCCAGTACTTC
abundance: .
d_gene: .
v_gene: TRBV5-1
j_gene: TRBJ2-5

CDR3aa: CASTPTPLNTGELFF
CDR3nt: TGTGCCAGCACCCCTACCCCCCTTAACACCGGGGAGCTGTTTTTT
abundance: .
d_gene: .
v_gene: TRBV27
j_gene: TRBJ2-2

CDR3aa: CASSERGGEQYF
CDR3nt: TGTGCCAGCAGTGAGAGGGGAGGAGAGCAGTACTTC
abundance: few
d_gene: .
v_gene: TRBV6-5
j_gene: TRBJ2-7

CDR3aa: CASSLTSGSPEQFF
CDR3nt: TGTGCCAGCAGCTTGACTAGCGGGAGTCCTGAGCAGTTCTTC
abundance: few
d_gene: TRBD2
v_gene: TRBV5-6
j_gene: TRBJ2-1

CDR3aa: CASPTQGLAHYEQYF
CDR3nt: TGCGCCAGCCCCACCCAGGGACTAGCACATTACGAGCAGTACTTC
abundance: few
d_gene: TRBD2
v_gene: TRBV4-1
j_gene: TRBJ2-7

CDR3aa: CASSLMAGEETQYF
CDR3nt: TGTGCCAGCAGTTTAATGGCGGGAGAAGAGACCCAGTACTTC
abundance: few
d_gene: TRBD2
v_gene: TRBV5-6
j_gene: TRBJ2-5

CDR3aa: CASSLDQGPYNEQFF
CDR3nt: TGTGCCAGCAGCTTGGACCAGGGGCCATACAATGAGCAGTTCTTC
abundance: few
d_gene: .
v_gene: TRBV5-4
j_gene: TRBJ2-1

CDR3aa: CSVEDWQTNEQYF
CDR3nt: TGCAGCGTTGAAGATTGGCAGACTAACGAGCAGTACTTC
abundance: .
d_gene: .
v_gene: TRBV29-1
j_gene: TRBJ2-7

CDR3aa: CASSFAPARPGANVLTF
CDR3nt: TGTGCCAGCAGTTTTGCACCCGCGCGTCCTGGGGCCAACGTCCTGACTTTC
abundance: few
d_gene: .
v_gene: TRBV27
j_gene: TRBJ2-6

CDR3aa: CASSFYESGLNTDTQYF
CDR3nt: TGTGCCAGCAGCTTTTATGAGTCGGGACTTAACACAGATACGCAGTATTTT
abundance: .
d_gene: .
v_gene: TRBV5-8
j_gene: TRBJ2-3

CDR3aa: CASSRGLAGGTDTQYF
CDR3nt: TGCGCCAGCAGCCGGGGACTAGCGGGGGGCACAGATACGCAGTATTTT
abundance: few
d_gene: TRBD2
v_gene: TRBV5-1
j_gene: TRBJ2-3

CDR3aa: CATSRATTGVLYGYTF
CDR3nt: TGTGCCACCAGCAGAGCGACGACAGGGGTCCTCTATGGCTACACCTTC
abundance: .
d_gene: TRBD1
v_gene: TRBV15
j_gene: TRBJ1-2

CDR3aa: CASSHEDRGVGETQYF
CDR3nt: TGCGCCAGCAGCCACGAGGACAGGGGGGTGGGGGAGACCCAGTACTTC
abundance: many
d_gene: TRBD1
v_gene: TRBV4-3
j_gene: TRBJ2-5

CDR3aa: CASSQSYEGQYF
CDR3nt: TGTGCCAGCAGCCAATCTTACGAGGGGCAGTACTTC
abundance: many
d_gene: .
v_gene: TRBV14
j_gene: TRBJ2-7

CDR3aa: CASSLSPGSGNTIYF
CDR3nt: TGTGCTAGCAGCTTAAGTCCGGGCTCTGGAAACACCATATATTTT
abundance: .
d_gene: .
v_gene: TRBV7-7
j_gene: TRBJ1-3